This TCR beta chain is from a study of blood T cell repertoires in COVID-19. At the level of the study: Spain, Italy and the United States supplied samples that represented acute and convalescent COVID-19. In each case, the material was cDNA or gDNA derived from T cells, B-cell-depleted T cells, or PBMCs.

How the authors handled the data: Researchers report that nucleated cell counts were estimated from reference gene primer amplification. The table came from immunoSEQ multiplex PCR; TCRdb's copy has only in-frame clones and leaves some out. From that table come the V and J calls and clone size; the DNA was used to work out D and trimming. Of about 200,000 clones listed, 88% are singletons. V trimming: 2 bases; J trimming: 7 bases; junction bases outside the gene matches: 10. Germline lookup yields CDR1 LNHDA and CDR2 SQIVND (reference sequence). This CDR3 contains 17 residues. This TCR came from a man between 18 and 29 years old with active or convalescent COVID-19. V is TRBV19 and J is TRBJ1-6, with 8 bases lining up with TRBD1. Material for sequencing was peripheral blood. The CDR3 sequence is CASSITPGGLENSPLHF. In nucleotides, the CDR3 is TGTGCCAGTAGTATAACCCCAGGGGGCCTGGAAAATTCACCCCTCCACTTT. Full variable domain (missing parts from reference TRBV19 and TRBJ1-6): DGGITQSPKYLFRKEGQNVTLSCEQNLNHDAMYWYRQDPGQGLRLIYYSQIVNDFQKGDIAEGYSVSREKKESFPLTVTSAQKNPTAFYLCASSITPGGLENSPLHFGNGTRLTVT.